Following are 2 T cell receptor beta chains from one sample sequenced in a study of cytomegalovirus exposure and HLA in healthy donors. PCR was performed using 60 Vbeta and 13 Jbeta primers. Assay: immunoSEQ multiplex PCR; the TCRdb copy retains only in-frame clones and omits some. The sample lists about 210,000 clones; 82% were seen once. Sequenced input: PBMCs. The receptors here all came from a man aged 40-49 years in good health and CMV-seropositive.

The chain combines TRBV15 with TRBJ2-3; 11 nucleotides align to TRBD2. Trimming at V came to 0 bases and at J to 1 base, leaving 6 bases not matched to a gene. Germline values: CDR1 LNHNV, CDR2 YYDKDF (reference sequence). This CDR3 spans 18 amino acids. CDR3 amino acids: CATSRDHTTSGGTDTQYF. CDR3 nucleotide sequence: TGTGCCACCAGCAGAGATCACACGACTAGCGGGGGCACAGATACGCAGTATTTT.

CDR3 nucleotide sequence: TGTGCCAGCAGTCTCCGGCGGAGCTCTGGAAACACCATATATTTT. Residues: CASSLRRSSGNTIYF. This chain joins TRBV6-5 and TRBJ1-3; D is uncertain. V was clipped by 5 bases and J by 0 bases, with 11 bases between them. CDR1 is MNHEY and CDR2 is SVGAGI in the germline V gene. The CDR3 length is 15 residues.